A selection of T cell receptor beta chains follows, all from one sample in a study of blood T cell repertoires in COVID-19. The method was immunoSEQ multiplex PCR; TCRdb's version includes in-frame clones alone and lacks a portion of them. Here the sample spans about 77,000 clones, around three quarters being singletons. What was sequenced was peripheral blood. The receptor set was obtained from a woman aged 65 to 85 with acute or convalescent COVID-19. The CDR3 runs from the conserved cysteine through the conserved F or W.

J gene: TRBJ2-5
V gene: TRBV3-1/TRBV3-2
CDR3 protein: CASIEAGGRETQYF

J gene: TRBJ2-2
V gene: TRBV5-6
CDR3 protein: CASSPGRGAYTGELFF

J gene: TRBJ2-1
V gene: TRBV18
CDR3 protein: CASSSTSGGSSYNEQFF

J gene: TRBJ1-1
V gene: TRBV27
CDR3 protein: CASSRPQGKDTEAFF

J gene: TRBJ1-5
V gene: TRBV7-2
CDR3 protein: CASSLTAVGQPQHF

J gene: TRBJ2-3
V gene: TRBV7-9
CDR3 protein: CASSPRGAGGLDTQYF

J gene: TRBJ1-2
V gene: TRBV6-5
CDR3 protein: CASSYAGGQDYTF

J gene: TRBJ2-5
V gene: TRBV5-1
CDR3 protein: CASSLPGGPQETQYF

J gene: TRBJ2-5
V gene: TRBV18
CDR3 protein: CASSLRRGVQETQYF

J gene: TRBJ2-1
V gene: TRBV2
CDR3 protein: CASEGTGPLNEQFF

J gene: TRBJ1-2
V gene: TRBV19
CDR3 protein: CASSISPGGNYGYTF

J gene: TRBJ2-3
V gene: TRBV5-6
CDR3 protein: CASSLNLGTGGLYTQYF

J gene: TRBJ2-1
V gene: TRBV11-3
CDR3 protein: CASSLDDTSRAEQFF

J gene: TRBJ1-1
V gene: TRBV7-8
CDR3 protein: CASSSVRGTEAFF

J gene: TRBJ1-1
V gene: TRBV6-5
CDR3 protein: CASSYGRGESTEAFF

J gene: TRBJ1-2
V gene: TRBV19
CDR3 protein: CASSIGVDRGNYGYTF

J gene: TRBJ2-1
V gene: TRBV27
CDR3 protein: CASSSPGNEQFF

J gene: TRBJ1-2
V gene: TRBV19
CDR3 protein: CASSIGATDRYGYTF

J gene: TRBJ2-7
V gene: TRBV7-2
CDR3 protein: CASSQDRRREQYF

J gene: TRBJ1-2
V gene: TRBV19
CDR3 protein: CASSIDYRENYGYTF

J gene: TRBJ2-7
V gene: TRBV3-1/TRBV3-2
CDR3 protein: CASSQRLSSYEQYF

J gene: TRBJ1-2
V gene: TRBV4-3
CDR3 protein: CASSQTGGNYGYTF

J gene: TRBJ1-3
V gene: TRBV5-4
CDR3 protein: CASSKDRGLFGNTIYF

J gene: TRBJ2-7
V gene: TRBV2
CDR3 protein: CASSQPGLVVENEQYF

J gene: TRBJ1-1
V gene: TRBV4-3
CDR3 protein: CASSQVTLADTEAFF

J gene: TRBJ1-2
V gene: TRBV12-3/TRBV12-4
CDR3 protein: CASSIGTGDGYTF

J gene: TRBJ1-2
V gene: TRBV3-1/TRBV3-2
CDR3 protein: CASSHRSSYGYTF

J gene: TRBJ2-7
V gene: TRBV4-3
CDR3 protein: CASSQEPQGVAYEQYF

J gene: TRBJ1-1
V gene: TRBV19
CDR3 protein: CASTFDRGVNTEAFF

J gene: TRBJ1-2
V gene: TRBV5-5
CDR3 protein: CASSDTGHSGYTF

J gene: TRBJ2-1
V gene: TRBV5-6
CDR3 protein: CASSLLTGLLTDEQFF

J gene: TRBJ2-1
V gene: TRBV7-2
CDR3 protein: CASSLTGVPIAYNEQFF

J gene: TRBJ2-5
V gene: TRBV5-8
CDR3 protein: CASSLWQGPEQETQYF

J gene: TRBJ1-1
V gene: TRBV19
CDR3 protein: CASSLGLGNTEAFF

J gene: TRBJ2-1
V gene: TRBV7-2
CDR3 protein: CASSLVGGPSYNEQFF

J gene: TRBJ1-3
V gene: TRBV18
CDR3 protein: CASSPQGGNTIYF

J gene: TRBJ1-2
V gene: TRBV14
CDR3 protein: CASSHSIRGGYGYTF

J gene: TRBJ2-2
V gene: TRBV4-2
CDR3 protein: CASSQKFGSGELFF

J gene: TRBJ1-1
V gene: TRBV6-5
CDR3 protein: CASKWGDRTEAFF

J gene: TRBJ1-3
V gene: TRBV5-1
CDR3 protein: CASSLGAEVNTIYF

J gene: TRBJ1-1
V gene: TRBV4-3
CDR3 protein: CASSQAGGRAEAFF

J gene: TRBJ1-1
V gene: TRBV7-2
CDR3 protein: CASSTRTGKGTEAFF

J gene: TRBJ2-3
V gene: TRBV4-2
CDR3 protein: CASNRGGTDTQYF

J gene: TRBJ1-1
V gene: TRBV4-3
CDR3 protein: CASGRGLMNTEAFF

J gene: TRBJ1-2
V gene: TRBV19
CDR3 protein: CASRDRVFYTF

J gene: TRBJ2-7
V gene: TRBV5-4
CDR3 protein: CASSPIGEPSYEQYF